These 6 T cell receptor beta chains came from one sample sequenced in a study of T cell responses to AZD1222 COVID-19 vaccine. Profiled with immunoSEQ multiplex PCR; TCRdb holds only in-frame clones, not every one. The top ten clones hold more than 9.5% of a sample with fewer than 100,000 clones, just over 90% of them seen once. The sequenced sample was peripheral blood, obtained on day 0 of AZD1222 vaccination. All receptors come from an adult in good health.

The gene calls are TRBV25-1 and TRBJ1-5, with TRBD1 as a possible D gene (5 bases). Germline loops: CDR1 MGHDK, CDR2 SYGVNS. Between the trimmed V and J ends, which lost 4 bases and 6 bases, there was a span of 13 bases. This CDR3 is built from 14 residues. CDR3 nucleotides: TGTGCCAGCAGTGGAGGGGAACCAGGTCAGCCCCAGCATTTT. Amino acids: CASSGGEPGQPQHF.

This clone ranks as medium-sized. J is TRBJ1-4 and V is TRBV19; 9 bases are a match to TRBD1. From germline, CDR1 is LNHDA and CDR2 SQIVND (reference sequence). V lost 3 bases to trimming and J lost 8 bases; unmatched junction nucleotides: 4. CDR3 length: 14 amino acids. CDR3 in amino acids: CASSIRGTGEKLFF. The CDR3 DNA reads as TGTGCCAGTAGTATCCGTGGGACAGGGGAAAAACTGTTTTTT.

This rearrangement joins TRBV7-2 to TRBJ1-2, with 8 positions matching TRBD1. The germline V gene encodes CDR1 SGHTA and CDR2 FQGNSA. The length of the CDR3 is 15 residues. The J segment lost 4 bases and the V segment lost 2 bases, leaving 6 bases of the junction unmatched. CDR3 coding DNA: TGTGCCAGCAGCTTATCGGGGACAGGCACCTATGGCTACACCTTC. It codes for CASSLSGTGTYGYTF.

This rearrangement joins TRBV6-2 or TRBV6-3 to TRBJ2-4; 12 bases agree with TRBD1. CDR1 and CDR2 from the germline V gene are MNHEY and SVGEGT. The trim removed 2 bases at V and 1 base at J, leaving 6 bases unmatched. There are 18 residues in the CDR3. The CDR3 reads CASSYGEGQGAAKNIQYF. In DNA, the CDR3 is TGTGCCAGCAGTTACGGGGAGGGACAGGGGGCTGCCAAAAACATTCAGTACTTC.

The J gene is TRBJ1-1, the V gene TRBV19, with unresolved D. V lost 10 bases and J 1 base, leaving 13 bases between the germline ends. The CDR3 spans 13 residues. CDR1 LNHDA and CDR2 SQIVND come from the germline V gene (reference sequence). DNA for the CDR3: TGTGCCACCACTCTCCGGGAGAACACTGAAGCTTTCTTT. Translating it yields CATTLRENTEAFF.

This chain joins TRBV30 and TRBJ1-6; tentative D call: TRBD1 (5 bases). This CDR3 has 17 residues. V lost 3 bases and J 0 bases, leaving 15 bases between the germline ends. Germline loops: CDR1 GTSNPN, CDR2 SVGIG (reference sequence). CDR3 DNA sequence: TGTGCCTGGAGCGTGAAAAGGGGACGCTCCTATAATTCACCCCTCCACTTT. Protein: CAWSVKRGRSYNSPLHF.